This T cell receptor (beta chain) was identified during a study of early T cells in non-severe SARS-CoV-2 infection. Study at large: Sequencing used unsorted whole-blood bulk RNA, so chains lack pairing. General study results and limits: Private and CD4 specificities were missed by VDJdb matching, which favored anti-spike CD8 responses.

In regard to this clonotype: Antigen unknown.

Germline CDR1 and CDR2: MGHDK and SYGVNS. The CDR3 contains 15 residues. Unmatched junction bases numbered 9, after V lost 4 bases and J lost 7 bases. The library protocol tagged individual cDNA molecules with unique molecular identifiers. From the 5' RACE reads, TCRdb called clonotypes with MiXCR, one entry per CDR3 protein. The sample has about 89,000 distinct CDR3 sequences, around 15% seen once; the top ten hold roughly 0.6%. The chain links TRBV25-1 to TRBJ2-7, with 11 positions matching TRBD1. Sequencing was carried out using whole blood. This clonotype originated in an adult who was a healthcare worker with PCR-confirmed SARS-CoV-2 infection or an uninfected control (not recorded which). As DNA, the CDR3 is TGTGCCAGCAGTGGGGGACAGGGGGTTTCAGAGGAGCAGTACGTC. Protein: CASSGGQGVSEEQYV.